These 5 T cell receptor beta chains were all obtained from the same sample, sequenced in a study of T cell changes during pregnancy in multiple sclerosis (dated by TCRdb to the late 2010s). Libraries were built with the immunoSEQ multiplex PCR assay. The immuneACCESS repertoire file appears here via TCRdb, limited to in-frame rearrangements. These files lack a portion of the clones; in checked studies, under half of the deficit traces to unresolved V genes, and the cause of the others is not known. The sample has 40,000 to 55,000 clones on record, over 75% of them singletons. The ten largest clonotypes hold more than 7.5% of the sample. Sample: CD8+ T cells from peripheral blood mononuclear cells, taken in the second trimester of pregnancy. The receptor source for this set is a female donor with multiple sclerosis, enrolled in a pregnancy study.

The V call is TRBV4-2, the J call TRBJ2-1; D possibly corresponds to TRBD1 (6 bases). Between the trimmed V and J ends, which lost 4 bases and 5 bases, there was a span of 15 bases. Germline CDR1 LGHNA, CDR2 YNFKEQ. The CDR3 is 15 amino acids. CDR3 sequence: CASSPRQAVNNEQFF. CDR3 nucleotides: TGTGCCAGCAGCCCCCGACAGGCGGTCAACAATGAGCAGTTCTTC.

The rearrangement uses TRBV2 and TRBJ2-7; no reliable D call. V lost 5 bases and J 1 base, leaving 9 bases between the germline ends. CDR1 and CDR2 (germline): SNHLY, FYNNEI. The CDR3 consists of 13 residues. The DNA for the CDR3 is TGTGCCAGCAGTAATACAGATTCCTACGAGCAGTACTTC. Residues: CASSNTDSYEQYF.

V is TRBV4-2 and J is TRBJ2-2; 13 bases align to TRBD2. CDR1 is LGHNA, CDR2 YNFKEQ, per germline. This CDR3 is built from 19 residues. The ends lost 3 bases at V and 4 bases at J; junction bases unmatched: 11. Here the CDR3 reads CASSQETSGRAPGTGELFF. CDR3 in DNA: TGTGCCAGCAGCCAGGAAACTAGCGGGAGGGCTCCCGGCACCGGGGAGCTGTTTTTT.

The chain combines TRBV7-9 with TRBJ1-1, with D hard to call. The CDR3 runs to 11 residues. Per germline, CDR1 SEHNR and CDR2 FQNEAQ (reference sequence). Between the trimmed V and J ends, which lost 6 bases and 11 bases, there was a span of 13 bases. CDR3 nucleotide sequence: TGTGCCAGCAGTCCTGTGGGAGGGGCTTTCTTT. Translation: CASSPVGGAFF.

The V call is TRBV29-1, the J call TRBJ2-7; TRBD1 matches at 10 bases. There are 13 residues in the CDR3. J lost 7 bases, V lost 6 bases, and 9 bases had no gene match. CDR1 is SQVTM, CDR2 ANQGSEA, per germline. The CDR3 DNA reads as TGCAGCGTCCTTAGACAGGGGGCTCAGGAGCAGTACTTC. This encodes CSVLRQGAQEQYF.